The 18 T cell receptor beta chains given below trace back to one sample, sequenced in a study of blood T cells in healthy people across ages. Primers used in a second PCR of about 6 to 12 cycles were a sample-barcoded 5' primer and a J-beta primer mix. MiXCR was run by TCRdb on the 5' RACE reads, yielding one entry per CDR3 protein. Found here are around 520,000 distinct CDR3 sequences, roughly a quarter of them singletons; the top ten hold about 3.9%. The same specimen was also included in a second study, on T cells of mothers and their children.

Source material: blood. These receptors were taken from a boy aged 2 to 9 in good health.

This clonotype showed up just a few times. The chain has TRBV5-1 and TRBJ2-7; D remains ambiguous. The CDR3 is 14 amino acids. V was pared by 0 bases and J by 3 bases, with 10 bases between. CDR1 and CDR2 from the germline V gene are SGHRS and YFSETQ. CDR3 nucleotide sequence: TGCGCCAGCAGCTTGGATAGGACCCTCTACGAGCAGTACTTC. Translation gives CASSLDRTLYEQYF.

The genes are TRBV2 and TRBJ2-1, with D unclear. Germline lookup yields CDR1 SNHLY and CDR2 FYNNEI. Trimming stripped 8 bases from V and 0 bases from J, with 14 bases between. This CDR3 region has 15 residues. CDR3 in amino acids: CASVQDWSSYNEQFF. In nucleotides, the CDR3 is TGTGCCAGCGTTCAGGATTGGAGCTCCTACAATGAGCAGTTCTTC.

The genes are TRBV18 and TRBJ2-7; D is ambiguous. The V end was cut by 0 bases, the J end by 3 bases, with 9 bases between. This CDR3 comprises 14 residues. Germline CDR1 KGHSH, CDR2 LQKENI. DNA of the CDR3: TGTGCCAGCTCACCACCGCTAGAAGTCTACGAGCAGTACTTC. Amino acid sequence: CASSPPLEVYEQYF.

The chain joins TRBV12-3 or TRBV12-4 to TRBJ2-1; perhaps TRBD1 as D (6 bases). The J call may be mistaken, given a closer DNA end match to TRBJ2-5. The CDR3 consists of 13 residues. This CDR3 is CASTFDRSETQYF. CDR3 in DNA: TGTGCCAGCACCTTCGACAGGTCAGAGACCCAGTACTTC.

This clonotype was seen only a few times. The J gene is TRBJ1-2, the V gene TRBV6-6, with 7 positions matching TRBD1. The CDR3 length is 15 residues. The germline V gene has CDR1 MNHNY and CDR2 SVGAGI (reference sequence). V gave up 5 bases and J gave up 4 bases; unmatched junction bases: 10. The CDR3 DNA reads as TGTGCCAGCAGTACCAACAGGGGCAAAGGCTATGGCTACACCTTC. As protein: CASSTNRGKGYGYTF.

This sequence joins TRBV7-2 and TRBJ2-7; TRBD2 matches 9 bases. The assigned J gene may be wrong: the sequence end matches TRBJ2-1 better. Germline values: CDR1 SGHTA, CDR2 FQGNSA. The CDR3 runs 16 residues. The CDR3 reads CASSFNRTSAHNEQFF. The CDR3 DNA follows: TGTGCCAGCAGCTTTAACCGGACTAGCGCTCACAATGAGCAGTTCTTC.

This clonotype has only a few counts. The junction departs from the called germline gene at one end, perhaps through a read error. This chain links TRBV20-1 with TRBJ2-7, with TRBD2 identical over 7 bases. The CDR3 loop spans 11 amino acids. Germline CDR1 and CDR2: DFQATT and SNEGSKA (reference sequence). The CDR3 spells CSAPDGGRRLF. CDR3 sequence (DNA): TGCAGTGCACCAGATGGCGGGAGACGCCTATTC.

The chain couples TRBV20-1 to TRBJ2-5; no clear D gene. Per germline, CDR1 DFQATT and CDR2 SNEGSKA (reference sequence). V gave up 3 bases and J gave up 5 bases, with 19 bases separating them. The CDR3 contains 15 residues. For the CDR3, the DNA is TGCAGTGCTAGTCCCGGCGCAGGACCTGGGGAGACCCAGTACTTC. Translation: CSASPGAGPGETQYF.

The CDR3 here is CASSLQGLPPDTQYF. As DNA, the CDR3 is TGTGCCAGCAGCCTTCAAGGCCTGCCCCCGGATACGCAGTATTTT. The rearrangement joins TRBV13 to TRBJ2-3; no firm D call. The CDR3 extends over 15 amino acids. CDR1 and CDR2 (germline): PRHDT, FYEKMQ (reference sequence). V was pared by 5 bases and J by 6 bases, with 18 bases between.

In its sample, this clonotype was seen a few times. The chain recombines TRBV10-1 with TRBJ2-1, with D uncertain. CDR3 size: 18 residues. In germline, CDR1 is WNHNN, CDR2 SYGVQD (reference sequence). V was pared by 3 bases and J by 0 bases, with 18 bases between. The CDR3 sequence is CASSDSKLVRPSYNEQFF. The CDR3 DNA reads as TGCGCCAGCAGTGACTCGAAATTGGTGAGACCCTCCTACAATGAGCAGTTCTTC.

The chain carries TRBV29-1 and TRBJ1-3; D unresolved. The CDR3 totals 16 residues. The germline V and J ends were trimmed by 1 base and 0 bases, with 13 bases remaining between them. Germline V gives CDR1 SQVTM, CDR2 ANQGSEA. CDR3 residues: CSVEGLGPSSGNTIYF. The DNA for the CDR3 is TGCAGCGTTGAAGGTTTGGGTCCTAGCTCTGGAAACACCATATATTTT. Complete variable domain (other parts from reference TRBV29-1 and TRBJ1-3): SAVISQKPSRDICQRGTSLTIQCQVDSQVTMMFWYRQQPGQSLTLIATANQGSEATYESGFVIDKFPISRPNLTFSTLTVSNMSPEDSSIYLCSVEGLGPSSGNTIYFGEGSWLTVV.

The chain employs TRBV12-3 or TRBV12-4 and TRBJ2-5, with D hard to call. The CDR3 has 13 residues. The germline V and J ends were trimmed by 4 bases and 4 bases, with 10 bases remaining between them. CDR3 protein: CASSSLNAETQYF. CDR3 nucleotide sequence: TGTGCCAGCAGTTCCCTCAATGCAGAGACCCAGTACTTC.

This clonotype was picked up a small number of times. This chain uses TRBV7-9 with TRBJ2-5; 9 bases agree with TRBD2. After removal of 5 bases from V and 2 bases from J, the junction contained 6 bases not matched to a gene. Germline V gene sequence: CDR1 SEHNR, CDR2 FQNEAQ (reference sequence). This CDR3 contains 15 residues. CDR3 protein: CASSPGLASQETQYF. The CDR3 coding sequence is TGTGCCAGCAGCCCGGGACTAGCCTCGCAAGAGACCCAGTACTTC.

The J gene is TRBJ1-2, the V gene TRBV7-8, with TRBD1 matching over 9 bases. The CDR3 spans 15 residues. J was trimmed by 6 bases and V by 1 base; bases with no gene match: 6. Germline V gives CDR1 SGHVS, CDR2 FQNEAQ. DNA of the CDR3: TGTGCCAGCAGCTTAGGAACAGGGGGCGGTAATGGCTACACCTTC. Its protein product is CASSLGTGGGNGYTF.

This rearrangement joins TRBV18 to TRBJ1-3, with a weak D call TRBD1 (6 bases). The CDR3 is made up of 14 amino acids. The germline gives CDR1 KGHSH, CDR2 LQKENI. Trimming removed 6 bases from V and 3 bases from J, with 12 bases in between. The CDR3 DNA sequence: TGTGCCAGCTCCCCGGGGGCAGATGGAAACACCATATATTTT. Translated, it gives CASSPGADGNTIYF.

CDR3 in amino acids: CASSLTPQLNYGYTF. The CDR3 DNA follows: TGTGCCAGCAGCTTAACACCGCAGTTAAACTATGGCTACACCTTC. The gene calls are TRBV11-2 and TRBJ1-2; D remains ambiguous. CDR3 length equals 15 residues. With 2 bases removed from V and 2 bases from J, the gap between germline ends came to 12 bases. The germline V gene encodes CDR1 SGHAT and CDR2 FQNNGV.

This clonotype was counted between two and nine times. The chain recombines TRBV6-5 with TRBJ1-2; D not resolved. Trimming removed 6 bases from V and 5 bases from J, with 13 bases in between. The CDR3 contains 13 residues. Germline CDR1 reads MNHEY; CDR2 reads SVGAGI. CDR3 in amino acids: CASSRRAVYGYTF. The CDR3 DNA follows: TGTGCCAGCAGCCGCCGGGCGGTGTATGGCTACACCTTC.

The rearrangement joins TRBV7-8 to TRBJ2-3; 14 nucleotides agree with TRBD2. Germline trimming cut 6 bases from V and 6 bases from J; bases unmatched to any gene: 11. This CDR3 is built from 17 residues. Germline V gene data show CDR1 as SGHVS and CDR2 as FQNEAQ. CDR3 sequence: CASRRPGLAGVVDTQYF. DNA for the CDR3: TGTGCCAGCAGGCGACCGGGACTAGCGGGGGTAGTGGATACGCAGTATTTT.